The clone carrying this T cell receptor (beta chain) was seen ten or more times. The target antigen is unknown. This record belongs to a study of neurological immune-mediated disorders. Overall study findings and caveats: The greatest TCR clonal expansion appeared in HTLV-1-associated myelopathy and the smallest, falling below healthy controls, in multiple sclerosis. Among 34 multiple sclerosis patients, phylogenetic grouping put the repertoires of 18 into a single related-CDR3 cluster, a possible signature. No expanded-clone CDR3 amino acid sequence recurred across subjects, suggesting private TCR-beta repertoires.

The cDNA came from 5'RACE with 10-nucleotide random UMIs. TCRdb fed the 5' RACE reads into MiXCR, producing one record per CDR3 protein. This sample yields about 58,000 distinct CDR3 sequences, of which 3% to 4% are seen a single time; roughly 6.6% belongs to the top ten. This CDR3 contains 13 residues. Germline V gene sequence: CDR1 MNHEY, CDR2 SVGAGI. Trimming removed 4 bases at V and 10 bases at J, with 11 bases between. The sequence was obtained from a woman between 55 and 75 years old with multiple sclerosis. The rearrangement uses TRBV6-5 and TRBJ1-6; D is unclear. The specimen sequenced was PBMCs. CDR3 loop: CASSSRFVSPLHF. The CDR3 nucleotides are TGTGCCAGCAGTTCCCGCTTCGTATCACCCCTCCACTTT.